Following are 9 T cell receptor beta chains from one sample sequenced in a study of shared clonotypes between healthy human individuals (dated by TCRdb to 2020 to 2022). The library was generated by the immunoSEQ multiplex PCR assay. What TCRdb holds here is the immuneACCESS table cut down to in-frame rearrangements. Part of the clones is not present; checked against another copy, under half of the missing clones reflect an unresolved V gene, and the others are unexplained. A total of approximately 2,000,000 clones appear in this sample, 80% to 95% of them only once. Around 1.7% of the sample is taken by the ten largest. CD8 naive samples consisted of CD45RO-negative cells that were positively selected for CCR7, yielding a CD45RA+CCR7+ population without TemRA cells. Sequenced input: naive CD8+ T cells from PBMCs. The intended sense of this specimen's cell subset or site label: CD45RA+CCR7+. Every receptor here comes from a young man in good health. Some clones in this sample may be carry-over from other donors' samples.

A note on this clone: This sample also contains other DNA sequences that code for the same CDR3. The CDR3 loop reads CASSSGSTYEQYF. CDR3 in DNA: TGTGCCAGCAGCTCGGGGTCGACTTACGAGCAGTACTTC. This chain connects TRBV7-9 to TRBJ2-7; tentative D call: TRBD2 (5 bases). Germline V lookup: CDR1 SEHNR, CDR2 FQNEAQ (reference sequence). This CDR3 is built from 13 residues. V lost 4 bases and J lost 4, with 11 bases in between.

The CDR3 DNA is TGTGCCAGCAGCTCCTCCGGGACAGGGGGCAATACTAAGGTGTTCTTC. This sequence encodes CASSSSGTGGNTKVFF. The gene calls are TRBV9 and TRBJ2-1; TRBD1 matches 12 bases. The CDR3 is 16 amino acids. V shed 4 bases, J shed 15 bases, and the junction held 17 bases outside the gene matches. From germline, CDR1 is SGDLS and CDR2 YYNGEE.

The CDR3 protein is CASSVASDRRLLSYGYTF. Here the CDR3 DNA reads TGTGCCAGCAGTGTAGCTTCGGACAGGAGGCTCCTTTCCTATGGCTACACCTTC. J is TRBJ1-2 and V is TRBV2; TRBD1 aligns across 7 bases. V trimming: 4 bases; J trimming: 4 bases; junction bases outside the gene matches: 18. CDR1 is SNHLY, CDR2 FYNNEI, per germline. The CDR3 loop spans 18 amino acids.

The chain joins TRBV5-1 to TRBJ2-5; TRBD2 aligns across 10 bases. This CDR3 has 15 amino acids. Germline CDR1 reads SGHRS; CDR2 reads YFSETQ. The J segment lost 2 bases and the V segment lost 2 bases, leaving 3 bases of the junction unmatched. CDR3 sequence (DNA): TGCGCCAGCAGCTTAGGACTAGCGGCTCAAGAGACCCAGTACTTC. Its translation: CASSLGLAAQETQYF.

With regard to this clone: The same CDR3 is also encoded by other DNA sequences in this sample. The chain joins TRBV27 to TRBJ1-1, with 8 bases that match TRBD1. The germline V gene has CDR1 MNHEY and CDR2 SMNVEV (reference sequence). CDR3 size: 13 residues. J gave up 3 bases and V 5 bases, and 2 bases lay outside the gene matches. CDR3 coding DNA: TGTGCCAGCAGTCTACAGGGGGACACTGAAGCTTTCTTT. Translation: CASSLQGDTEAFF.

V usage is TRBV28 and J usage is TRBJ2-1, with 8 bases aligning to TRBD1. Germline V CDR1 and CDR2: MDHEN, SYDVKM. The CDR3 is 14 amino acids. The V segment lost 5 bases and the J segment 4 bases; nucleotides outside the gene matches: 4. In DNA form, the CDR3 reads TGTGCCAGCAGTGCCGGACAGGGTTACAATGAGCAGTTCTTC. As protein: CASSAGQGYNEQFF.

This rearrangement joins TRBV27 to TRBJ1-2, with D perhaps matching TRBD1 (5 bases). Per the germline V gene, CDR1 is MNHEY and CDR2 is SMNVEV (reference sequence). Trimming cost V 2 bases and J 6 bases, with 13 bases left between them. The CDR3 runs to 14 residues. CDR3 loop: CASSLIPGNDGYTF. CDR3 DNA sequence: TGTGCCAGCAGTTTAATACCAGGGAATGATGGCTACACCTTC.

Regarding this clone: Other DNA sequences from this sample encode an identical CDR3 as well. The V gene is TRBV15, the J gene TRBJ1-3; no definite D call. CDR3 length equals 15 residues. Trimming removed 0 bases from V and 0 bases from J, with 6 bases in between. Germline-derived CDR1 and CDR2 are LNHNV and YYDKDF (reference sequence). CDR3 loop: CATSRERSSGNTIYF. CDR3 DNA: TGTGCCACCAGCAGAGAGCGAAGCTCTGGAAACACCATATATTTT. Based on the CDR3 plus reference TRBV15 and TRBJ1-3, the full variable domain is DAMVIQNPRYQVTQFGKPVTLSCSQTLNHNVMYWYQQKSSQAPKLLFHYYDKDFNNEADTPDNFQSRRPNTSFCFLDIRSPGLGDTAMYLCATSRERSSGNTIYFGEGSWLTVV.

The chain recombines TRBV9 with TRBJ1-5; D is unresolved. The germline CDR1 and CDR2 sequences are SGDLS and YYNGEE. The CDR3 is made up of 14 amino acids. Between the trimmed V and J ends, which lost 5 bases and 1 base, there was a span of 10 bases. CDR3 sequence reads: CASSIGGSNQPQHF. DNA of the CDR3: TGTGCCAGCAGTATAGGAGGAAGCAATCAGCCCCAGCATTTT. The variable domain in full, completed from reference TRBV9 and TRBJ1-5, reads DSGVTQTPKHLITATGQRVTLRCSPRSGDLSVYWYQQSLDQGLQFLIQYYNGEERAKGNILERFSAQQFPDLHSELNLSSLELGDSALYFCASSIGGSNQPQHFGDGTRLSIL.